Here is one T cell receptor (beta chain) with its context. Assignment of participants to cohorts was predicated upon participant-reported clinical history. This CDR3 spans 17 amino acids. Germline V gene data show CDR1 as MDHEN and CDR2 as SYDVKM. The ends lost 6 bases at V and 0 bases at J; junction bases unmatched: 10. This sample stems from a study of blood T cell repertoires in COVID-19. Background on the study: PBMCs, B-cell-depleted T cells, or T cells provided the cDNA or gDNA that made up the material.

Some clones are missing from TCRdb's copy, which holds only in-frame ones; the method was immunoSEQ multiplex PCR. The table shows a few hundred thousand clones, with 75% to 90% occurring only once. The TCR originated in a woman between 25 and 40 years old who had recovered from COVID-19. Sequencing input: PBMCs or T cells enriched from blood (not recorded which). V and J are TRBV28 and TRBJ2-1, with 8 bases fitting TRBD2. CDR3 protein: CASRLRTSRSSYNEQFF. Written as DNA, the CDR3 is TGTGCCAGCAGGCTGAGGACTAGCCGCAGCTCCTACAATGAGCAGTTCTTC.